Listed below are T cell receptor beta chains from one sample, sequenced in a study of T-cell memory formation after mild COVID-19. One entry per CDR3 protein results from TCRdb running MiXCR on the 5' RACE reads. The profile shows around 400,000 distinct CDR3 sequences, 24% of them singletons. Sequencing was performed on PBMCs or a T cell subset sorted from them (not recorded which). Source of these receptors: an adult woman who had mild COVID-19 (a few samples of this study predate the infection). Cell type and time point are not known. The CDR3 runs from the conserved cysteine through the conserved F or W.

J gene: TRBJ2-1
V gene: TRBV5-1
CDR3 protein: CASNVGTSGMNEQFF

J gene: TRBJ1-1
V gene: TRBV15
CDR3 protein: CATSRGTGAHTEAFF

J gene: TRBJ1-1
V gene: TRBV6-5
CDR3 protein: CASRGTILEAFF

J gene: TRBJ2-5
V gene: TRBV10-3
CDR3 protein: CAISEPTTRDREETQYF

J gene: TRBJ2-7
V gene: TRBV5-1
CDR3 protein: CASSLGGLSEQYF

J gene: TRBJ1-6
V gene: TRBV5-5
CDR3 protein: CASSLGGFDNSPLHF

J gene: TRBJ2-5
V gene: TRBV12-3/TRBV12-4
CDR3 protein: CASSSPSGGPGTQYF

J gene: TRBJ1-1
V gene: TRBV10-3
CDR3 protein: CAIRPGQGVSEAFF

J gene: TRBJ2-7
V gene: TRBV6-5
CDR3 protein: CASSSIAGAPYEQYF

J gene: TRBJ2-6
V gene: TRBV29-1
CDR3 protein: CSVEWDRGYHSGANVLTF

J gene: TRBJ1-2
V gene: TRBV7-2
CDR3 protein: CASPVRGVDGYTF

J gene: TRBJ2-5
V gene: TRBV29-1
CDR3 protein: CSVPGQGREETQYF

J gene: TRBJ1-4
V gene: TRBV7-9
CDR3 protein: CASSLWGRALSNEKLFF

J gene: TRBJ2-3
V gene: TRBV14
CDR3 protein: CASSQGVRGRSDTQYF

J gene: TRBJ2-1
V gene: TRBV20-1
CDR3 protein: CSARDFRQGGYNEQFF

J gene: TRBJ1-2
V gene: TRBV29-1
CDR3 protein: CSVVGELNYGYTF

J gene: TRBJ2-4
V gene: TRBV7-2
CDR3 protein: CASSLVGLAGIKNIQYF

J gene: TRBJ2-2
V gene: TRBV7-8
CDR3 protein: CAAGLIGELFF